A single sample is the source of the 32 T cell receptor beta chains below, sequenced in a study of cytomegalovirus exposure and HLA in healthy donors. In the PCR, 60 Vbeta and 13 Jbeta primers were used. The data were produced by immunoSEQ multiplex PCR, yet TCRdb's version contains in-frame clones alone and is incomplete. This sample has fewer than 200,000 clones, with 80% found just once. Input material: PBMCs. The receptors here all came from a man younger than 40 in good health and CMV-seronegative.

The V gene is TRBV30, the J gene TRBJ2-5; tentatively, D is TRBD2 (7 bases). The J call may be mistaken, given a closer DNA end match to TRBJ2-7. Germline-derived CDR1 and CDR2 are GTSNPN and SVGIG (reference sequence). This CDR3 comprises 13 residues. The CDR3 DNA follows: TGTGCCTGGAGTCCTGGGGGGGCAGGCGAGCAGTACTTC. Translating it yields CAWSPGGAGEQYF.

This clone was counted once. This chain connects TRBV27 to TRBJ2-1, with no clear D. Trimming removed 4 bases from V and 7 bases from J, with 17 bases in between. CDR1 MNHEY and CDR2 SMNVEV come from the germline V gene (reference sequence). CDR3 size: 15 residues. CDR3 DNA sequence: TGTGCCAGCAGTTCCCTTGTTGGTTCCGGGAATGAGCAGTTCTTC. Its translation: CASSSLVGSGNEQFF.

The chain couples TRBV28 to TRBJ1-5; D call uncertain. CDR3 length: 14 residues. Per the germline V gene, CDR1 is MDHEN and CDR2 is SYDVKM. V was trimmed by 8 bases and J by 5 bases, leaving 16 bases between them. The CDR3 DNA sequence: TGTGCCAGCTTAGGACTCGATGGGCATCAGCCCCAGCATTTT. Amino acids: CASLGLDGHQPQHF.

This chain joins TRBV5-8 and TRBJ2-7, with 8 bases fitting TRBD1. Germline CDR1 SGHTS, CDR2 YDEGEE. J gave up 0 bases and V 5 bases, and 4 bases lay outside the gene matches. The length of the CDR3 is 14 residues. This CDR3 reads CASRFGTGSYEQYF. The DNA of the CDR3 is TGTGCCAGCAGATTCGGGACAGGCTCCTACGAGCAGTACTTC.

The gene calls are TRBV23-1 and TRBJ2-7, with 11 nucleotides matching TRBD2. TRBV23-1 is given ORF status, its function remaining uncertain. The CDR3 consists of 14 residues. V lost 8 bases to trimming and J lost 1 base; unmatched junction nucleotides: 4. The CDR3 DNA follows: TGCGCCAGCCCCCGACTAGCGGGGTCCTACGAGCAGTACTTC. Its protein is CASPRLAGSYEQYF.

The V gene is TRBV30, the J gene TRBJ1-1; D ambiguous. V lost 2 bases to trimming and J lost 1 base, with 5 bases between them. The germline V gene has CDR1 GTSNPN and CDR2 SVGIG (reference sequence). The CDR3 length is 12 residues. This CDR3 is CAWSQSNTEAFF. The CDR3 DNA reads as TGTGCCTGGAGTCAATCGAACACTGAAGCTTTCTTT.

For this clone: Other nucleotide sequences in the sample specify the same CDR3. The rearrangement links TRBV5-1 to TRBJ1-2, with 9 bases lining up with TRBD1. V shed 2 bases, J shed 2 bases, and the junction held 4 bases outside the gene matches. Germline V lookup: CDR1 SGHRS, CDR2 YFSETQ. The CDR3 spans 15 residues. The CDR3 loop is CASSLIGQGNYGYTF. The CDR3, as DNA: TGCGCCAGCAGCTTAATTGGACAGGGGAACTATGGCTACACCTTC.

The chain carries TRBV7-2 and TRBJ1-2, with D possibly matching TRBD1 (5 bases). The CDR3 loop spans 14 amino acids. V lost 3 bases, J lost 6 bases, and 14 bases lay in between. Per germline, CDR1 SGHTA and CDR2 FQGNSA. As DNA, the CDR3 is TGTGCCAGCAGCTTCTTTCAGGGTGAGAATGGCTACACCTTC. It yields the protein CASSFFQGENGYTF.

The genes are TRBV29-1 and TRBJ1-1; D is uncertain. This CDR3 comprises 11 residues. Germline V lookup: CDR1 SQVTM, CDR2 ANQGSEA. Trimming left V 7 bases short and J 0 bases short, with 6 bases between. The CDR3 DNA sequence: TGCAGCGCCCGGTTGAACACTGAAGCTTTCTTT. It encodes CSARLNTEAFF.

Concerning this clone itself: One junction end disagrees with the germline gene, perhaps due to a read error. The sample contains more than one DNA sequence encoding this CDR3. The chain uses TRBV5-6 and TRBJ2-2; 7 bases are a match to TRBD2. CDR1 and CDR2 from the germline V gene are SGHDT and YYEEEE. This CDR3 contains 17 residues. CDR3 in DNA: TGTGCCAGCACCTTAAGGGAGGGGAGCCCGAAGACCGGGGAGCTGTTTTTT. Protein sequence: CASTLREGSPKTGELFF. The complete variable domain, with remaining parts taken from reference TRBV5-6 and TRBJ2-2, reads DAGVTQSPTHLIKTRGQQVTLRCSPKSGHDTVSWYQQALGQGPQFIFQYYEEEERQRGNFPDRFSGHQFPNYSSELNVNALLLGDSALYLCASTLREGSPKTGELFFGEGSRLTVL.

The J gene is TRBJ2-4, the V gene TRBV2; D is ambiguous. This CDR3 contains 13 residues. CDR1 and CDR2 (germline): SNHLY, FYNNEI. The V gene lost 7 bases and the J gene lost 3 bases, with 10 bases spanning the gap. CDR3 sequence (DNA): TGTGCCAGCACCGGGTTTGGCAAAAACATTCAGTACTTC. Translating gives CASTGFGKNIQYF.

The V gene is TRBV2, the J gene TRBJ1-1; 8 bases are shared with TRBD1. This CDR3 region has 15 residues. The trim removed 4 bases at V and 6 bases at J, leaving 10 bases unmatched. Germline lookup yields CDR1 SNHLY and CDR2 FYNNEI. The CDR3 region is CASSVSRGQGAEAFF. Written as DNA, the CDR3 is TGTGCCAGCAGTGTCTCGCGCGGACAGGGCGCTGAAGCTTTCTTT.

The chain uses TRBV25-1 and TRBJ1-2; no definite D call. There are 11 residues in the CDR3. Germline lookup yields CDR1 MGHDK and CDR2 SYGVNS. Trimming cost V 4 bases and J 4 bases, with 4 bases left between them. The CDR3 loop reads CASSAVYGYTF. The CDR3 coding sequence is TGTGCCAGCAGTGCCGTCTATGGCTACACCTTC.

This clone was recorded a few times. This sequence joins TRBV4-3 and TRBJ1-1; no clear D gene. Trimming took off 0 bases at V and 4 bases at J, with 6 bases between the two ends. Germline V gene lookup returns CDR1 LGHNA and CDR2 YSLEER. This CDR3 has 13 residues. The CDR3 protein is CASSQEGSTEAFF. The CDR3 DNA reads as TGCGCCAGCAGCCAAGAGGGGAGCACTGAAGCTTTCTTT.

CDR3: CAISEGGGSDEKLFF. CDR3 in DNA: TGTGCCATCAGTGAGGGAGGGGGCTCGGATGAAAAACTGTTTTTT. The chain links TRBV10-3 to TRBJ1-4; 7 nucleotides match TRBD1. The J segment lost 6 bases and the V segment lost 2 bases, leaving 6 bases of the junction unmatched. The CDR3 extends over 15 amino acids. Germline V gives CDR1 ENHRY, CDR2 SYGVKD.

This clone has a handful of counts. This chain links TRBV6-5 with TRBJ2-6; 10 bases are a match to TRBD1. This CDR3 contains 15 residues. V dropped 5 bases and J dropped 3; count of bases not matched to a gene: 1. Germline V gene sequence: CDR1 MNHEY, CDR2 SVGAGI. DNA for the CDR3: TGTGCCAGCAGTGGGACAGGGGATGGGGCCAACGTCCTGACTTTC. The encoded protein is CASSGTGDGANVLTF.

The V call is TRBV28, the J call TRBJ2-3; 7 bases are a match to TRBD2. The CDR3 runs to 12 residues. With V trimmed by 5 bases and J by 10 bases, 6 bases remained unmatched. Germline V lookup: CDR1 MDHEN, CDR2 SYDVKM. The CDR3 is CASSVGTTPQYF. The CDR3 DNA reads TGTGCCAGCAGTGTCGGGACTACGCCGCAGTATTTT.

The sample holds a few counts of this clone. The genes are TRBV6-5 and TRBJ1-1; D is unclear. The germline V gene has CDR1 MNHEY and CDR2 SVGAGI. The CDR3 covers 14 residues. Trimming removed 3 bases at V and 4 bases at J, with 12 bases between. The CDR3, as DNA: TGTGCCAGCAGTTATGAGGAGTTGAGCACTGAAGCTTTCTTT. Its protein is CASSYEELSTEAFF.

The gene calls are TRBV11-2 and TRBJ2-5, with TRBD2 matching 11 bases. Germline V lookup: CDR1 SGHAT, CDR2 FQNNGV. The CDR3 has 16 residues. The J segment lost 3 bases and the V segment lost 5 bases, leaving 8 bases of the junction unmatched. The DNA for the CDR3 is TGTGCCAGCAGCCCGGGTTTTAGCGGGGGGGAAGAGACCCAGTACTTC. Translating gives CASSPGFSGGEETQYF.

V gene TRBV11-2 combines with J gene TRBJ1-1, with no clear D. V lost 0 bases and J 10 bases, leaving 15 bases between the germline ends. This CDR3 has 14 amino acids. The germline CDR1 and CDR2 sequences are SGHAT and FQNNGV. The CDR3 reads CASSLDLAGGRAFF. CDR3 DNA sequence: TGTGCCAGCAGCTTAGATCTGGCAGGAGGTCGAGCTTTCTTT. Combining the CDR3 with reference TRBV11-2 and TRBJ1-1 gives the whole variable domain EAGVAQSPRYKIIEKRQSVAFWCNPISGHATLYWYQQILGQGPKLLIQFQNNGVVDDSQLPKDRFSAERLKGVDSTLKIQPAKLEDSAVYLCASSLDLAGGRAFFGQGTRLTVV.

V usage is TRBV11-2 and J usage is TRBJ1-1; TRBD1 might be the D (6 bases). The germline CDR1 and CDR2 sequences are SGHAT and FQNNGV. Trimming took 1 base from V and 1 from J, leaving 7 bases between them. This CDR3 has 14 residues. Here the CDR3 DNA reads TGTGCCAGCAGCTTAGGAGGGGGGAACACTGAAGCTTTCTTT. Residues: CASSLGGGNTEAFF.

This chain links TRBV30 with TRBJ1-2; TRBD1 matches at 9 bases. Losses at the gene ends were 0 bases for V and 5 bases for J; bases not matched to a gene: 7. The V gene's germline CDR1 is GTSNPN and CDR2 SVGIG (reference sequence). This CDR3 is 15 amino acids long. The CDR3 loop is CAWSVTGGAGYGYTF. The CDR3 coding sequence is TGTGCCTGGAGTGTTACAGGGGGCGCGGGGTATGGCTACACCTTC.

The genes are TRBV2 and TRBJ1-2; no firm D call. V was clipped by 3 bases and J by 8 bases, with 7 bases between them. The CDR3 contains 11 residues. The germline V gene encodes CDR1 SNHLY and CDR2 FYNNEI. As DNA, the CDR3 is TGTGCCAGCAGTGAGGTAACAGGCTACACCTTC. This encodes CASSEVTGYTF.

V gene TRBV7-9 combines with J gene TRBJ1-4; tentative D call: TRBD1 (6 bases). The CDR3 loop spans 19 amino acids. The germline gives CDR1 SEHNR, CDR2 FQNEAQ (reference sequence). The ends were cut back, 1 base at V and 6 bases at J, with 24 bases in the middle. CDR3 amino acids: CASSLVTRGSSSFYEKLFF. The CDR3 DNA is TGTGCCAGCAGCTTAGTCACCAGGGGTTCGTCGTCCTTTTATGAAAAACTGTTTTTT.

The chain's CDR3 is CASSVATGGQGVLSTDTQYF. The CDR3 DNA sequence: TGTGCCAGCAGCGTAGCTACAGGGGGACAGGGGGTCCTTAGCACAGATACGCAGTATTTT. This chain uses TRBV9 with TRBJ2-3, with 11 bases matching TRBD1. The CDR3 sequence is 20 residues long. Germline values: CDR1 SGDLS, CDR2 YYNGEE. V shed 0 bases, J shed 0 bases, and the junction held 12 bases outside the gene matches.

The J gene is TRBJ2-1, the V gene TRBV5-6, with a weak D call TRBD1 (6 bases). This CDR3 is 16 amino acids long. Germline assignment: CDR1 SGHDT and CDR2 YYEEEE. V lost 0 bases, J lost 2 bases, and 12 bases lay in between. This chain's CDR3 is CASSLGTAPTYNEQFF. The CDR3 nucleotides are TGTGCCAGCAGCTTGGGGACAGCCCCTACCTACAATGAGCAGTTCTTC.

The chain links TRBV6-1 to TRBJ2-3, with TRBD2 matching 9 bases. This CDR3 is built from 15 residues. Germline trimming cut 6 bases from V and 2 bases from J; bases unmatched to any gene: 6. CDR1 is MNHNS and CDR2 is SASEGT in the germline V gene. The chain's CDR3 is CASRDIAGVTDTQYF. DNA of the CDR3: TGTGCCAGCAGAGATATAGCGGGGGTCACAGATACGCAGTATTTT.

V usage is TRBV6-5 and J usage is TRBJ1-1, with D perhaps matching TRBD1 (6 bases). V dropped 0 bases and J dropped 5 bases, with 16 bases sitting between them. This CDR3 comprises 16 residues. Looked up from germline, CDR1 is MNHEY and CDR2 is SVGAGI. The CDR3 DNA follows: TGTGCCAGCAGTTACTCGGGACACTATCCTGGGACTGAAGCTTTCTTT. Protein product: CASSYSGHYPGTEAFF.

This clone was detected only once. V is TRBV5-3 and J is TRBJ1-5; D uncertain. TRBV5-3 is identified as an open reading frame with a role that is uncertain. The length of the CDR3 is 14 residues. V lost 8 bases to trimming and J lost 4 bases, with 16 bases between them. The CDR3 reads CASLSTESNQPQHF. In nucleotides, the CDR3 is TGTGCCAGCCTTTCAACAGAGTCTAATCAGCCCCAGCATTTT.

The CDR3, as DNA: TGTGCCAGCAGCGTAGAAGAGACAGGGATATATGAAAAACTGTTTTTT. It encodes CASSVEETGIYEKLFF. J is TRBJ1-4 and V is TRBV9; 7 bases agree with TRBD1. The CDR3 is made up of 16 amino acids. Unmatched junction bases numbered 8, after V lost 0 bases and J lost 6 bases. Germline assignment: CDR1 SGDLS and CDR2 YYNGEE.

The chain carries TRBV7-9 and TRBJ2-3; TRBD2 matches 10 bases. Germline V CDR1 and CDR2: SEHNR, FQNEAQ (reference sequence). The CDR3 is made up of 14 amino acids. The ends lost 5 bases at V and 3 bases at J; junction bases unmatched: 2. CDR3 bases: TGTGCCAGCAGCCCTAGCGGGAGTACAGATACGCAGTATTTT. Its protein product is CASSPSGSTDTQYF.

This chain uses TRBV28 with TRBJ1-5, with D perhaps TRBD1 (5 bases). This CDR3 spans 14 amino acids. Germline V lookup: CDR1 MDHEN, CDR2 SYDVKM. Trimming shortened V by 3 bases and J by 16 bases, and 22 bases separated the two germline ends. The DNA for the CDR3 is TGTGCCAGCAGTTTCCCGACAGACACCCCTTCCATCCATTTT. Protein product: CASSFPTDTPSIHF.